A selection of T cell receptor beta chains follows, all from one sample in a study of T cells expressing NK-cell markers. TCRdb re-called the 5' RACE reads and shows each CDR3 protein once, DNA omitted. The listing records 200,000 to 300,000 distinct CDR3 sequences. The specimen sequenced was blood T cells: a sorted CD56 or NKG2C T cell subset, CD4+ or CD8+ T cells, or bulk PBMC T cells (not recorded which). These receptors were taken from a man younger than 35 in good health. CDR3s include the opening cysteine and the closing phenylalanine or tryptophan. Fields, in order: V gene, J gene, CDR3 protein.

TRBV5-6	TRBJ2-7	CASSPGGPRSYEQYF
TRBV19	TRBJ1-1	CASNRGRVNTEAFF
TRBV6-1	TRBJ2-1	CASSGTSSSYEQFF
TRBV24-1	TRBJ1-2	CATSDSAGGDGYTF
TRBV20-1	TRBJ2-3	CSAGVLSSTQYF
TRBV18	TRBJ1-1	CASSPLQDRGVEAFF
TRBV4-2	TRBJ1-2	CASSQDQGGQGNGYTF
TRBV6-2/TRBV6-3	TRBJ2-7	CASSSGTLGAYEQYF
TRBV4-1	TRBJ1-1	CASSQVDRAYQNTEAFF
TRBV12-3/TRBV12-4	TRBJ2-3	CASSPFSGAGDTQYF
TRBV7-6	TRBJ1-4	CASSSRAEKLFF
TRBV12-3/TRBV12-4	TRBJ1-5	CASSLTGAIQPQHF
TRBV5-1	TRBJ2-3	CASSQKLAGGVTDTQYF
TRBV29-1	TRBJ2-3	CSVLQDKPVPTSTDTQYF
TRBV12-3/TRBV12-4	TRBJ2-7	CASSTGLIPYEQYF
TRBV11-3	TRBJ1-6	CASSQRQGSPLHF
TRBV23-1	TRBJ2-2	CAFPLTGPSIFSNTGELFF